This T cell receptor beta chain was obtained from a study of shared clonotypes between healthy human individuals. Overall study findings and caveats: An anticipated effect of sequencing depth on clonotype sharing among donors was recognized.

Produced via immunoSEQ multiplex PCR; TCRdb's table is partial and in-frame only. The sample lists about 2.2 million clones, roughly 91% occurring once. With 3 bases removed from V and 4 bases from J, the gap between germline ends came to 10 bases. This CDR3 contains 13 residues. Germline values: CDR1 SGHAT, CDR2 FQNNGV. Naive CD8 cells, CD45RO-negative and positively selected for CCR7, excluded terminally differentiated effector memory CD45RA+ cells. Donors were healthy HIV-negative adults without recent acute infections or vaccinations. Worth noting for this clone: Its target is unknown. In the same sample, other DNA sequences code for this CDR3.

The TCR was taken from a man aged 18-30 years in good health. Some clones in this sample may be carry-over from other donors' samples. The sample consisted of naive CD8+ T cells from PBMCs. V and J are TRBV11-2 and TRBJ2-7; D is ambiguous. CDR3 loop: CASSFGRAYEQYF. Here the CDR3 DNA reads TGTGCCAGCAGCTTTGGACGGGCGTACGAGCAGTACTTC.